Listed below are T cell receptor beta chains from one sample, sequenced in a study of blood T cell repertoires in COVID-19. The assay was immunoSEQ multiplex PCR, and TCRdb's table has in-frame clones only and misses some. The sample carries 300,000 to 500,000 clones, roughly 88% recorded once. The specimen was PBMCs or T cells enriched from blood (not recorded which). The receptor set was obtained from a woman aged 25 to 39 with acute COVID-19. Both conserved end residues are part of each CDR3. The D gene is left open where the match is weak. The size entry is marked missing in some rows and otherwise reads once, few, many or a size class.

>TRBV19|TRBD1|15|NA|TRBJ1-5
CASKLGQVFNQPQHF
TGTGCCAGTAAGCTCGGACAGGTCTTTAATCAGCCCCAGCATTTT
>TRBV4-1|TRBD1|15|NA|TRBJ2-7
CASSQPGQGVDEQYF
TGCGCCAGCAGCCAACCCGGACAGGGGGTGGACGAGCAGTACTTC
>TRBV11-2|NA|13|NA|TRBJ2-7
CASSQSRLYEQYF
TGTGCCAGCAGCCAGAGTAGACTCTACGAGCAGTACTTC
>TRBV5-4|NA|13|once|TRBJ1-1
CASSSHMNTEAFF
TGTGCCAGCAGCTCTCACATGAACACTGAAGCTTTCTTT
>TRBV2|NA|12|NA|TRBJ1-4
CASRESGEKLFF
TGTGCCAGCAGGGAATCAGGGGAAAAACTGTTTTTT
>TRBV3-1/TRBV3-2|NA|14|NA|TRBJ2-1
CASSRLATLGEQFF
TGTGCCAGCAGCCGGCTAGCGACTTTAGGGGAGCAGTTCTTC
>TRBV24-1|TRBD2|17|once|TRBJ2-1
CATSDYTGTSANNEQFF
TGTGCCACCAGTGATTATACCGGGACTAGCGCAAACAATGAGCAGTTCTTC
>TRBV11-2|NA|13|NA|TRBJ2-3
CASSPSGTDTQYF
TGTGCCAGCAGCCCCAGCGGTACAGATACGCAGTATTTT
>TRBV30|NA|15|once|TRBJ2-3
CAWSVRGAGTDTQYF
TGTGCCTGGAGTGTACGTGGGGCCGGCACAGATACGCAGTATTTT
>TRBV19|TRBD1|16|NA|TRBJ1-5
CASGTADLYSNQPQHF
TGTGCCAGCGGGACAGCGGACCTCTATAGCAATCAGCCCCAGCATTTT
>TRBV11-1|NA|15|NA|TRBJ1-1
CASSFQGVVGTEAFF
TGTGCCAGCAGCTTCCAGGGTGTGGTCGGCACTGAAGCTTTCTTT
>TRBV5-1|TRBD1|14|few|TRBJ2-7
CASSYGQGRYEQYF
TGCGCCAGCAGCTACGGACAGGGGAGATACGAGCAGTACTTC
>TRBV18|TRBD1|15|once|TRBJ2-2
CASSPRTGGTGELFF
TGTGCCAGCTCACCACGGACAGGAGGCACCGGGGAGCTGTTTTTT
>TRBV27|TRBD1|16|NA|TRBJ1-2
CASSHLTGLLNYGYTF
TGTGCCAGCAGCCACTTGACAGGGCTACTTAACTATGGCTACACCTTC
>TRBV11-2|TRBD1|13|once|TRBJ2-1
CASSWTGPSEQFF
TGTGCCAGCAGCTGGACAGGGCCTAGTGAGCAGTTCTTC
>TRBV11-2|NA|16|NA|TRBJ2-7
CASSLRDGGRGYEQYF
TGTGCCAGCAGCTTAAGGGATGGCGGCAGGGGCTACGAGCAGTACTTC
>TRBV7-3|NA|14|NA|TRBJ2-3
CASSLPTVTDTQYF
TGTGCCAGCAGTCTCCCGACAGTAACAGATACGCAGTATTTT
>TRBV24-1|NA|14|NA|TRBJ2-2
CATSDPSGTGELFF
TGTGCCACCAGTGACCCCTCGGGCACCGGGGAGCTGTTTTTT
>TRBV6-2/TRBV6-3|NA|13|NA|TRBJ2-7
CASSPTQVNEQYF
TGTGCCAGCAGTCCCACACAGGTCAACGAGCAGTACTTC
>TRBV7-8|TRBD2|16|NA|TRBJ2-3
CASSNGGTKGTDTQYF
TGTGCCAGCAGCAATGGAGGGACTAAGGGCACAGATACGCAGTATTTT
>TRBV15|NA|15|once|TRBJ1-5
CATSRSRGASQPQHF
TGTGCCACCAGCAGATCCCGGGGGGCAAGTCAGCCCCAGCATTTT
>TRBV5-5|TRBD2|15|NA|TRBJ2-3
CASSQAGVSTDTQYF
TGTGCCAGCAGCCAGGCGGGGGTGAGCACAGATACGCAGTATTTT
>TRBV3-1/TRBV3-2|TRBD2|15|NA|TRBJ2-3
CASSRTRKGTDTQYF
TGTGCCAGCAGTCGGACTAGAAAAGGCACAGATACGCAGTATTTT
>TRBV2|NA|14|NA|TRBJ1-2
CASSIGQTNYGYTF
TGTGCCAGCAGTATCGGACAGACTAACTATGGCTACACCTTC
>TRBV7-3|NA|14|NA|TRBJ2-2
CASSLRGSTGELFF
TGTGCCAGCAGCTTAAGAGGAAGCACCGGGGAGCTGTTTTTT
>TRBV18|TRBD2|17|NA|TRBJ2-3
CASSPPSGGAGSDTQYF
TGTGCCAGCTCACCGCCAAGCGGGGGGGCCGGGTCAGATACGCAGTATTTT
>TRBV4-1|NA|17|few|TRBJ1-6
CASSQEYPSSYNSPLHF
TGCGCCAGCAGCCAAGAATATCCGAGCTCCTATAATTCACCCCTCCACTTT
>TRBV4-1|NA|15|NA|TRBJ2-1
CASSPARGSYNEQFF
TGCGCCAGCAGCCCCGCCAGGGGCTCCTACAATGAGCAGTTCTTC
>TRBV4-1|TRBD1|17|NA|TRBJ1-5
CASSHTFPGGSSVPQHF
TGCGCCAGCAGCCACACCTTTCCAGGGGGTTCCAGCGTGCCCCAGCATTTT
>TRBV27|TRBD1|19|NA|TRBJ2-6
CASSSTGGGINSGANVLTF
TGTGCCAGCAGTTCAACAGGGGGCGGTATTAACTCTGGGGCCAACGTCCTGACTTTC
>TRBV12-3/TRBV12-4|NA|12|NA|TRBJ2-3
CASSMFEDTQYF
TGTGCCAGCAGTATGTTTGAGGATACGCAGTATTTT
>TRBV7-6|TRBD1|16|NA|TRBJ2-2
CASSTRTGLGTGELFF
TGTGCCAGCAGCACACGGACAGGCCTTGGCACCGGGGAGCTGTTTTTT